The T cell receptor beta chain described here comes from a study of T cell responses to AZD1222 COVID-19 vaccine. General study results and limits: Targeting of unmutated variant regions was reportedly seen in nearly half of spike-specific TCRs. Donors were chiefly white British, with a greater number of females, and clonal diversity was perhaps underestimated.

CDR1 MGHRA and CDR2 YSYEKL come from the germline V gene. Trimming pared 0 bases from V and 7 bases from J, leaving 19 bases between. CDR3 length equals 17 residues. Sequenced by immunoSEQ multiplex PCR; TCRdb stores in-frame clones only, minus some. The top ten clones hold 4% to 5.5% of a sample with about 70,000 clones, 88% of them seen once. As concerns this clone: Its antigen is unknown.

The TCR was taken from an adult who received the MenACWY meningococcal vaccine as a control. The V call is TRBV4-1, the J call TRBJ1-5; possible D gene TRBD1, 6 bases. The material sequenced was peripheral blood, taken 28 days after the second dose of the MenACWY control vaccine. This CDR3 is CASSQEGLNRAGQPQHF. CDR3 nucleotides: TGCGCCAGCAGCCAAGAGGGACTTAACAGGGCGGGGCAGCCCCAGCATTTT.